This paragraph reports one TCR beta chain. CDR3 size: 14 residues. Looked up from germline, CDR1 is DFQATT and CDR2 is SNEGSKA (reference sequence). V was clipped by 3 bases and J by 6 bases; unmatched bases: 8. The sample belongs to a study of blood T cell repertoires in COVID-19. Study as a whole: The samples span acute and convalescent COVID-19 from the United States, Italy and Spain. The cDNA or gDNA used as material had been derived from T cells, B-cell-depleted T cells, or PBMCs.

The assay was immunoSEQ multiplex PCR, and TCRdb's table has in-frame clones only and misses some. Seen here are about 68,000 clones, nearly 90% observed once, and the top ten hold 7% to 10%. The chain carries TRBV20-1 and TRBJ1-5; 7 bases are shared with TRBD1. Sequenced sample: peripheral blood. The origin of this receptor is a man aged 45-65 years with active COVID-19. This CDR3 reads CSASRTGAGQPQHF. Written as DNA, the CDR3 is TGCAGTGCTAGTAGAACAGGGGCAGGTCAGCCCCAGCATTTT.